The 22 T cell receptor beta chains given below trace back to one sample, sequenced in a study of shared clonotypes between healthy human individuals. Method: immunoSEQ multiplex PCR; TCRdb's copy keeps in-frame clones and lacks some. This sample yields 1 million to 1.3 million clones, of which 78% are seen a single time; 0.55% to 0.7% belongs to the top ten. Sequenced input: memory CD4+ T cells from PBMCs. Subset denoted: CD45RA-negative fraction. These receptors all stem from a man between 18 and 35 years old in good health. Some clones in this sample may be carry-over from other donors' samples.

Only a few counts were recorded for this clone. A read error is likely, as this CDR3 ends without the conserved phenylalanine or tryptophan. The chain uses TRBV27 and TRBJ2-4, with 7 bases identical to TRBD2. Germline CDR1 is MNHEY and CDR2 is SMNVEV (reference sequence). The CDR3 extends over 16 amino acids. Germline trimming cut 4 bases from V and 2 bases from J; bases unmatched to any gene: 8. The CDR3 here is CASSYYDGGTKNIQYS. In nucleotides, the CDR3 is TGTGCCAGCAGTTATTACGACGGGGGGACCAAAAACATTCAGTACTCC.

There are a few counts of this clone. V and J are TRBV5-1 and TRBJ1-1; 7 bases are shared with TRBD1. This CDR3 spans 18 amino acids. With V trimmed by 3 bases and J by 4 bases, 18 bases remained unmatched. The germline V gene encodes CDR1 SGHRS and CDR2 YFSETQ. CDR3 in amino acids: CASSSLGQLPGGGTEAFF. Here the CDR3 DNA reads TGCGCCAGCAGCTCTCTGGGACAGCTCCCTGGCGGGGGCACTGAAGCTTTCTTT.

This clone was seen a few times. The rearrangement joins TRBV2 to TRBJ1-4; D gene ambiguous. From germline, CDR1 is SNHLY and CDR2 FYNNEI. Trimming removed 4 bases from V and 7 bases from J, with 10 bases in between. CDR3 length: 13 amino acids. This chain's CDR3 is CASSATYPEKLFF. In nucleotides, the CDR3 is TGTGCCAGCAGTGCAACTTACCCTGAAAAACTGTTTTTT. Full variable domain (remainder filled in from reference TRBV2 and TRBJ1-4): EPEVTQTPSHQVTQMGQEVILRCVPISNHLYFYWYRQILGQKVEFLVSFYNNEISEKSEIFDDQFSVERPDGSNFTLKIRSTKLEDSAMYFCASSATYPEKLFFGSGTQLSVL.

A note on this clone: This sequence may be a read error, since a much larger clone differs from it by one base. Distinct nucleotide sequences in the sample also encode this CDR3. This sequence joins TRBV5-1 and TRBJ1-5; perhaps TRBD1 as D (6 bases). The CDR3 has 13 residues. The V end lost 4 bases, the J end lost 4 bases, and 9 bases lay between the germline ends. The germline V gene has CDR1 SGHRS and CDR2 YFSETQ. Here the CDR3 reads CASSVQGNQPQHF. For the CDR3, the DNA is TGCGCCAGCAGCGTACAGGGTAATCAGCCCCAGCATTTT.

The J gene is TRBJ1-5, the V gene TRBV2; a weak D match, TRBD1 (6 bases). Germline CDR1 reads SNHLY; CDR2 reads FYNNEI. V gave up 3 bases and J gave up 1 base, with 10 bases separating them. This CDR3 comprises 15 residues. In nucleotides, the CDR3 is TGTGCCAGCAGTGATATGGGGGCGAGCAATCAGCCCCAGCATTTT. Its translation is CASSDMGASNQPQHF.

The rearrangement joins TRBV9 to TRBJ2-5; a possible D gene is TRBD1 (6 bases). CDR1 and CDR2 (germline): SGDLS, YYNGEE. This CDR3 has 15 residues. Trimming removed 4 bases from V and 2 bases from J, with 15 bases in between. Here the CDR3 DNA reads TGTGCCAGCAGCCGAACGGGACATACACAAGAGACCCAGTACTTC. This translates into CASSRTGHTQETQYF.

The V gene is TRBV2, the J gene TRBJ1-2; 7 nucleotides line up with TRBD1. With 4 bases clipped from V and 8 bases from J, the junction kept 10 bases outside the gene matches. CDR1 and CDR2 (germline): SNHLY, FYNNEI. This CDR3 region has 14 residues. The CDR3 sequence: CASSGQGGVEGYTF. CDR3 nucleotides: TGTGCCAGCAGTGGACAGGGAGGAGTAGAGGGCTACACCTTC.

The sample holds a few counts of this clone. As DNA, the CDR3 is TGTGCCAGCAGGCCGGGGCTCACCGGGGAGCTGTTTTTT. Translation gives CASRPGLTGELFF. The rearrangement joins TRBV6-5 to TRBJ2-2; TRBD1 or TRBD2 may be the D gene (5 bases each). Germline CDR1 reads MNHEY; CDR2 reads SVGAGI. With 6 bases removed from V and 4 bases from J, the gap between germline ends came to 9 bases. This CDR3 comprises 13 residues.

This clone was observed once. This chain uses TRBV28 with TRBJ2-7; 7 bases match TRBD1. The V gene's germline CDR1 is MDHEN and CDR2 SYDVKM. The CDR3 totals 15 residues. V lost 6 bases to trimming and J lost 13 bases; unmatched junction nucleotides: 21. The DNA for the CDR3 is TGTGCCAGCAGCCACAGGGGTATTAAGACCAGAGACAGATACTTC. As protein: CASSHRGIKTRDRYF.

The chain joins TRBV11-1 to TRBJ2-1; 9 bases fit TRBD2. The CDR3 runs to 18 residues. Germline values: CDR1 SGHAT, CDR2 FQDESV (reference sequence). Trimming at V came to 5 bases and at J to 6 bases, leaving 17 bases not matched to a gene. CDR3 sequence reads: CASSQRGLAGYLGNEQFF. CDR3 sequence (DNA): TGTGCCAGCAGCCAGAGGGGGCTAGCGGGGTACCTGGGCAATGAGCAGTTCTTC.

The chain links TRBV4-1 to TRBJ1-2; the D gene is possibly TRBD1 (5 bases). Germline CDR1 reads MGHRA; CDR2 reads YSYEKL. Trimming removed 3 bases at V and 6 bases at J, with 14 bases between. The CDR3 totals 14 residues. CDR3 protein: CASSHLQGGDGYTF. The CDR3 DNA is TGCGCCAGCAGCCATCTTCAGGGAGGCGATGGCTACACCTTC.

The chain has TRBV10-3 and TRBJ2-7, with 7 nucleotides matching TRBD2. Germline V lookup: CDR1 ENHRY, CDR2 SYGVKD. This CDR3 contains 19 residues. The V and J ends lost 8 bases and 0 bases, in that order; junction bases with no gene match: 22. The CDR3 region is CAIRQSLGGVAASSYEQYF. CDR3 nucleotide sequence: TGTGCCATCCGTCAAAGTCTGGGAGGGGTAGCGGCTAGCTCCTACGAGCAGTACTTC.

The chain joins TRBV18 to TRBJ1-1; D gene ambiguous. The germline V and J ends were trimmed by 1 base and 0 bases, with 12 bases remaining between them. Germline values: CDR1 KGHSH, CDR2 LQKENI. The CDR3 spans 16 residues. The CDR3 DNA sequence: TGTGCCAGCTCACCACGGCGACCGGGTTTGAACACTGAAGCTTTCTTT. Translating gives CASSPRRPGLNTEAFF.

This clone was seen once. The chain combines TRBV6-1 with TRBJ2-2; D call uncertain. The V end lost 5 bases, the J end lost 4 bases, and 11 bases lay between the germline ends. Germline-derived CDR1 and CDR2 are MNHNS and SASEGT. This CDR3 contains 14 residues. CDR3 sequence: CASSPGPTTGELFF. In DNA form, the CDR3 reads TGTGCCAGCAGTCCGGGCCCCACCACCGGGGAGCTGTTTTTT.

This clone was detected a few times. V gene TRBV29-1 combines with J gene TRBJ1-1; D is uncertain. The V gene lost 3 bases and the J gene lost 7 bases, with 15 bases spanning the gap. The germline V gene encodes CDR1 SQVTM and CDR2 ANQGSEA. The CDR3 is 13 amino acids. The DNA of the CDR3 is TGCAGCGTTGATCCGGGAGCAGGATATGAAGCTTTCTTT. It specifies CSVDPGAGYEAFF.

This clone was seen a few times. The rearrangement joins TRBV25-1 to TRBJ2-7, with D possibly being TRBD2 (7 bases). In germline, CDR1 is MGHDK, CDR2 SYGVNS. This CDR3 is 15 amino acids long. The V end was cut by 3 bases, the J end by 3 bases, with 15 bases between. The CDR3 DNA reads as TGTGCCAGCAGTGAGCGGGGGACACAGGGCTACGAGCAGTACTTC. It encodes CASSERGTQGYEQYF.

The chain links TRBV6-6 to TRBJ2-2, with D hard to call. This CDR3 has 16 residues. Trimming left V 7 bases short and J 4 bases short, with 19 bases between. Germline-derived CDR1 and CDR2 are MNHNY and SVGAGI (reference sequence). The chain's CDR3 is CASTSLGPRSTGELFF. The CDR3 DNA sequence: TGTGCCAGCACCTCTCTAGGCCCAAGGTCCACCGGGGAGCTGTTTTTT.

This clone was observed a handful of times. This chain joins TRBV9 and TRBJ2-1; 8 bases fit TRBD2. Germline CDR1 and CDR2: SGDLS and YYNGEE. Unmatched junction bases numbered 6, after V lost 4 bases and J lost 0 bases. The CDR3 is 16 residues long. The CDR3 DNA follows: TGTGCCAGCAGCAAAGAACTAGCGGACTCCTACAATGAGCAGTTCTTC. It translates to CASSKELADSYNEQFF.

The sample holds many counts of this clone. The same CDR3 is also encoded by other DNA sequences in this sample. The chain uses TRBV5-1 and TRBJ2-5; D might be TRBD1 (6 bases). The CDR3 runs to 14 residues. Trimming pared 0 bases from V and 2 bases from J, leaving 8 bases between. Germline CDR1 reads SGHRS; CDR2 reads YFSETQ. CDR3 amino acids: CASSLVGQQETQYF. The CDR3 region has the DNA TGCGCCAGCAGCTTGGTCGGACAGCAAGAGACCCAGTACTTC.

The chain has TRBV29-1 and TRBJ2-7; D is unresolved. The CDR3 totals 12 residues. Trimming pared 5 bases from V and 5 bases from J, leaving 13 bases between. Germline V gives CDR1 SQVTM, CDR2 ANQGSEA. CDR3 nucleotide sequence: TGCAGCGTTTTCAGACGCCCGAACGAGCAGTACTTC. Amino acid sequence: CSVFRRPNEQYF.

V gene TRBV10-3 combines with J gene TRBJ2-2, with D possibly being TRBD1 (6 bases). Germline CDR1 ENHRY, CDR2 SYGVKD. Trimming cost V 0 bases and J 2 bases, with 10 bases left between them. The CDR3 contains 16 residues. CDR3 region: CAISESWGLNTGELFF. CDR3 nucleotides: TGTGCCATCAGTGAGTCATGGGGGCTTAACACCGGGGAGCTGTTTTTT.

The J gene is TRBJ2-7, the V gene TRBV7-6, with D perhaps matching TRBD2 (7 bases). Germline lookup yields CDR1 SGHVS and CDR2 FNYEAQ. Trimming took off 5 bases at V and 2 bases at J, with 16 bases between the two ends. This CDR3 region has 15 residues. The CDR3 region has the DNA TGTGCCAGCAGCAACACGGGGGGCGGCCCCTACGAGCAGTACTTC. Amino acids: CASSNTGGGPYEQYF.